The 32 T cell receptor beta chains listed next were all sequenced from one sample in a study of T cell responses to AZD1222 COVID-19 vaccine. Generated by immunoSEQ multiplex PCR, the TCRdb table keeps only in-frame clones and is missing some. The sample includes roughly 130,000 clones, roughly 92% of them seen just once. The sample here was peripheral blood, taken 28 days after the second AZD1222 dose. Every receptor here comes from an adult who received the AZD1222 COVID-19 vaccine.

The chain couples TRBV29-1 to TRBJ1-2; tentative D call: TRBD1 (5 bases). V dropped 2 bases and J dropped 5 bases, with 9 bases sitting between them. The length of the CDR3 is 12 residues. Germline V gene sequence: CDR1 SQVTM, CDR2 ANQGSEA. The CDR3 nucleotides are TGCAGCGTTGAAAACCAGGGATATGGCTACACCTTC. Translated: CSVENQGYGYTF.

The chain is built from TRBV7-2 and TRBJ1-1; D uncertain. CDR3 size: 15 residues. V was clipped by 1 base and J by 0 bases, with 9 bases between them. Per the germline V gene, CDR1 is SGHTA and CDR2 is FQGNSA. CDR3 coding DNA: TGTGCCAGCAGCTTAGTCATCGGAATGAACACTGAAGCTTTCTTT. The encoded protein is CASSLVIGMNTEAFF.

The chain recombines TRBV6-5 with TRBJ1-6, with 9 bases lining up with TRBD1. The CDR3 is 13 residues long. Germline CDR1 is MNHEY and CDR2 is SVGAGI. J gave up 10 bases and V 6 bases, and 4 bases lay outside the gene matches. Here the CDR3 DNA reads TGTGCCAGCAGGGGACAGGGTAGCTCACCCCTCCACTTT. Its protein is CASRGQGSSPLHF.

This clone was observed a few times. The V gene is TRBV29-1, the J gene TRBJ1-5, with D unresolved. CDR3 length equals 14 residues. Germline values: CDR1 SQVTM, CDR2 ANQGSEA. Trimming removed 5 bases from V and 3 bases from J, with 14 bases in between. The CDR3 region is CSVSAGRDNQPQHF. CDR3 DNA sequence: TGCAGCGTTTCTGCCGGACGGGACAATCAGCCCCAGCATTTT. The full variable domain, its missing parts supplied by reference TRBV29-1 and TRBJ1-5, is SAVISQKPSRDICQRGTSLTIQCQVDSQVTMMFWYRQQPGQSLTLIATANQGSEATYESGFVIDKFPISRPNLTFSTLTVSNMSPEDSSIYLCSVSAGRDNQPQHFGDGTRLSIL.

The CDR3 loop reads CAWSRRLRGVGYGYTF. CDR3 in DNA: TGTGCCTGGAGTCGGAGGCTGAGAGGGGTGGGCTATGGCTACACCTTC. This chain uses TRBV30 with TRBJ1-2; D might be TRBD1 (5 bases). V dropped 2 bases and J dropped 4 bases, with 20 bases sitting between them. Germline V gene sequence: CDR1 GTSNPN, CDR2 SVGIG (reference sequence). The CDR3 length is 16 residues. The entire variable domain, with the rest obtained from reference TRBV30 and TRBJ1-2, is as follows: SQTIHQWPATLVQPVGSPLSLECTVEGTSNPNLYWYRQAAGRGLQLLFYSVGIGQISSEVPQNLSASRPQDRQFILSSKKLLLSDSGFYLCAWSRRLRGVGYGYTFGSGTRLTVV.

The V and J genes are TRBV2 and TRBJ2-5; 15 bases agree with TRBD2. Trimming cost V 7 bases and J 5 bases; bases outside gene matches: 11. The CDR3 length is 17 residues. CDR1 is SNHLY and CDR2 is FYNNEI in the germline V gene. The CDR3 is CASTKGLAGGGQETQYF. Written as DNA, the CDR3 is TGTGCCAGCACAAAGGGACTAGCGGGAGGCGGTCAGGAGACCCAGTACTTC.

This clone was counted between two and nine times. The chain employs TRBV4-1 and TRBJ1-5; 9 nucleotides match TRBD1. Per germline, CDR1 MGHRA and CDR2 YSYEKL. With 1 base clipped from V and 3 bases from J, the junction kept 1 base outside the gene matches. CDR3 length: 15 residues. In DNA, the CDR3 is TGCGCCAGCAGCCAAGGGGACAGGGACAATCAGCCCCAGCATTTT. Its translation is CASSQGDRDNQPQHF.

The CDR3 loop is CASGGLAGGPYEQYF. The CDR3 DNA sequence: TGTGCCAGCGGGGGACTAGCGGGAGGGCCCTACGAGCAGTACTTC. This chain connects TRBV28 to TRBJ2-7, with 16 bases identical to TRBD2. The trim removed 8 bases at V and 2 bases at J, leaving 3 bases unmatched. The CDR3 has 15 residues. Germline V gene lookup returns CDR1 MDHEN and CDR2 SYDVKM.

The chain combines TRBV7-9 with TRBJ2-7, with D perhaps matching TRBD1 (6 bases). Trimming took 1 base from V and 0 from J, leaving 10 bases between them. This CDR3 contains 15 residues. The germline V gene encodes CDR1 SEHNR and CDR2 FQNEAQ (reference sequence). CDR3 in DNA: TGTGCCAGCAGCTTAGACGGACAGTCCTCCTACGAGCAGTACTTC. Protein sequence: CASSLDGQSSYEQYF.

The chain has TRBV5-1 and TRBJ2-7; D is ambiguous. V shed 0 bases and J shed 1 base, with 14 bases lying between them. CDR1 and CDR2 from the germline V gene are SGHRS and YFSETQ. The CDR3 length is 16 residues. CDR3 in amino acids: CASSLAPTGRSYEQYF. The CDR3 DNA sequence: TGCGCCAGCAGCTTGGCCCCAACGGGCAGGTCCTACGAGCAGTACTTC.

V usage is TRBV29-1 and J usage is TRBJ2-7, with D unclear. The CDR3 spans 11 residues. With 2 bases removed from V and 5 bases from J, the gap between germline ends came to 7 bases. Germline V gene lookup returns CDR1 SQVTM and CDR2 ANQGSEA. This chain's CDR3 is CSVEQRNEQYF. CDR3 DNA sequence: TGCAGCGTTGAACAGAGGAACGAGCAGTACTTC.

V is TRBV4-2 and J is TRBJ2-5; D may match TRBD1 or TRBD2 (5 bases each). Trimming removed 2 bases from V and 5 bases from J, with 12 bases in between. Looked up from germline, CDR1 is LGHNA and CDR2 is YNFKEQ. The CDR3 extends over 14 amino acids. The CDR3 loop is CASSQPGPRETQYF. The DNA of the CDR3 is TGTGCCAGCAGCCAACCGGGACCCCGGGAGACCCAGTACTTC.

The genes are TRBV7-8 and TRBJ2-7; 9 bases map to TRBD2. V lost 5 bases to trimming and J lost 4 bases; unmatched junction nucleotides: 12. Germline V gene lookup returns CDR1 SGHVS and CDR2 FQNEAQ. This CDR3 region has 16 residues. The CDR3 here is CASSPRGVAGVYEQYF. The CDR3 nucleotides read TGTGCCAGCAGCCCTCGTGGGGTAGCGGGAGTTTACGAGCAGTACTTC.

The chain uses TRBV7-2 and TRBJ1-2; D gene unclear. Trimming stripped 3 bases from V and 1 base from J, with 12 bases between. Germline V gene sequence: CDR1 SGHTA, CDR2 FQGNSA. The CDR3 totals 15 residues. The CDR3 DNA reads TGTGCCAGCAGCTTGAAGGGAACGCTTAACTATGGCTACACCTTC. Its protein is CASSLKGTLNYGYTF.

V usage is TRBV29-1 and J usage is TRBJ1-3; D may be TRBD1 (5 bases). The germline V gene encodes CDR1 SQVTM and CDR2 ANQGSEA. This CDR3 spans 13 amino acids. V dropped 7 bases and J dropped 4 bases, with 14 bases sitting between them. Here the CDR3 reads CSGTPGRGNTIYF. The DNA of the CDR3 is TGCAGCGGTACTCCGGGACGGGGAAACACCATATATTTT.

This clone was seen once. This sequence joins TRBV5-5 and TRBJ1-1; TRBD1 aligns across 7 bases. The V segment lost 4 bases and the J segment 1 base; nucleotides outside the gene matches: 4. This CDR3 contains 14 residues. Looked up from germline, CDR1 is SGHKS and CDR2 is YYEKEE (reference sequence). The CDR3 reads CASSVRDRNTEAFF. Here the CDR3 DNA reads TGTGCCAGCAGCGTCCGGGACAGGAACACTGAAGCTTTCTTT.

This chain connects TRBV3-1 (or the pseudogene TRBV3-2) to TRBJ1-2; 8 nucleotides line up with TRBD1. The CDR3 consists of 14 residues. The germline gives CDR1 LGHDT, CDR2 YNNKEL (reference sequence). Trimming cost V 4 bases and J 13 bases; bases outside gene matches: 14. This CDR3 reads CASSPGQGSPTITF. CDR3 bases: TGTGCCAGCAGCCCAGGACAGGGTTCCCCCACTATCACCTTC.

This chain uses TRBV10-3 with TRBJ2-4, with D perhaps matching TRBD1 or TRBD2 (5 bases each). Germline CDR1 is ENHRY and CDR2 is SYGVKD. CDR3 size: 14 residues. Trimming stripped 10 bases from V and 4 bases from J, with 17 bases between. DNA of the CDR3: TGTGCCACCAGGGATGAGGGTGGAAAAAACATTCAGTACTTC. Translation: CATRDEGGKNIQYF.

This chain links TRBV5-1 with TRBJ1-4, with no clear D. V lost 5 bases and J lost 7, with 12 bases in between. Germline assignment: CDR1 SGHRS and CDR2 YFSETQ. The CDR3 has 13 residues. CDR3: CASRPGVVEKLFF. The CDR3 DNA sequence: TGCGCCAGCAGGCCTGGGGTGGTTGAAAAACTGTTTTTT. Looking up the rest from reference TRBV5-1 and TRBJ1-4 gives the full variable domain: KAGVTQTPRYLIKTRGQQVTLSCSPISGHRSVSWYQQTPGQGLQFLFEYFSETQRNKGNFPGRFSGRQFSNSRSEMNVSTLELGDSALYLCASRPGVVEKLFFGSGTQLSVL.

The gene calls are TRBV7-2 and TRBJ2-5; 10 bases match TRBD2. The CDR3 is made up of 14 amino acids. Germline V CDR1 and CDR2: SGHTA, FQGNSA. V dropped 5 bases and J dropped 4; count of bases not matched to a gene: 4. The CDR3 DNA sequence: TGTGCCAGCAGCGGACGGACTAGCGGAGAGACCCAGTACTTC. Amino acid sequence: CASSGRTSGETQYF. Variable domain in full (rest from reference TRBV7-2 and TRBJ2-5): GAGVSQSPSNKVTEKGKDVELRCDPISGHTALYWYRQSLGQGLEFLIYFQGNSAPDKSGLPSDRFSAERTGGSVSTLTIQRTQQEDSAVYLCASSGRTSGETQYFGPGTRLLVL.

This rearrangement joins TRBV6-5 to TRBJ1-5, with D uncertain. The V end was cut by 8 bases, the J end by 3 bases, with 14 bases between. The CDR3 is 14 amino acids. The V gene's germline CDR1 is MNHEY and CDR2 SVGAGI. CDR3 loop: CASVTASYNQPQHF. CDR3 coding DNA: TGTGCCAGCGTTACAGCATCTTACAATCAGCCCCAGCATTTT.

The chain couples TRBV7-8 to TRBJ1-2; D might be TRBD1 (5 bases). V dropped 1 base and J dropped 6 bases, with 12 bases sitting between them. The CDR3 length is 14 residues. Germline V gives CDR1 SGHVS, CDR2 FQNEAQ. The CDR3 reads CASSLDPGRDGYTF. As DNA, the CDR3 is TGTGCCAGCAGCTTAGACCCAGGGCGTGATGGCTACACCTTC. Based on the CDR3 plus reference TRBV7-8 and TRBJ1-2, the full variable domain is GAGVSQSPRYKVAKRGQDVALRCDPISGHVSLFWYQQALGQGPEFLTYFQNEAQLDKSGLPSDRFFAERPEGSVSTLKIQRTQQEDSAVYLCASSLDPGRDGYTFGSGTRLTVV.

The CDR3 bases are TGCGCCTCATATTCCGGGACAGGCTACGAGCAGTACTTC. This codes for CASYSGTGYEQYF. This chain connects TRBV5-1 to TRBJ2-7, with TRBD1 identical over 8 bases. With 10 bases clipped from V and 3 bases from J, the junction kept 9 bases outside the gene matches. The CDR3 covers 13 residues. From germline, CDR1 is SGHRS and CDR2 YFSETQ.

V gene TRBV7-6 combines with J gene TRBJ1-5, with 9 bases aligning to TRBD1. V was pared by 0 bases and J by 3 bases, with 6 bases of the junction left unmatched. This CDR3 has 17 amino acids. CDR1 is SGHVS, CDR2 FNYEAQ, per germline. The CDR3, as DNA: TGTGCCAGCAGCTTAGCGAGGAGACAGGGGGACAATCAGCCCCAGCATTTT. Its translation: CASSLARRQGDNQPQHF.

DNA of the CDR3: TGTGCCAGCAGTTTCGATCTGAACTATGGCTACACCTTC. It encodes CASSFDLNYGYTF. V is TRBV12-3 or TRBV12-4 and J is TRBJ1-2; D gene unclear. CDR3 size: 13 residues. V was clipped by 3 bases and J by 2 bases, with 7 bases between them.

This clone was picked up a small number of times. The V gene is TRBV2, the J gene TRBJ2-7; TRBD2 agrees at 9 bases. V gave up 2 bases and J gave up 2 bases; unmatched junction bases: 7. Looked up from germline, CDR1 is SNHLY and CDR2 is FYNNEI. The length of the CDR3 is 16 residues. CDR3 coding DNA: TGTGCCAGCAGTGAATTACGGGCGGGAGGGGCCTACGAGCAGTACTTC. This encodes CASSELRAGGAYEQYF.

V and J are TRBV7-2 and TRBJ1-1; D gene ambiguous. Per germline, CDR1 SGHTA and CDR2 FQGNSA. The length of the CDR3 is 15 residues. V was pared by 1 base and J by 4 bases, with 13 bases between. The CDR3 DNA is TGTGCCAGCAGCTTAGGGGCGCCTTGGGGCACTGAAGCTTTCTTT. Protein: CASSLGAPWGTEAFF.

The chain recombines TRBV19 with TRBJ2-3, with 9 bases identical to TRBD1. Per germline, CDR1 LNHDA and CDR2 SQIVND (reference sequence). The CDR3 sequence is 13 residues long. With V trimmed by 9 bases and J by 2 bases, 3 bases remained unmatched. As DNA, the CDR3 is TGTGCCAGCGGGACAGGGATCACAGATACGCAGTATTTT. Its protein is CASGTGITDTQYF.

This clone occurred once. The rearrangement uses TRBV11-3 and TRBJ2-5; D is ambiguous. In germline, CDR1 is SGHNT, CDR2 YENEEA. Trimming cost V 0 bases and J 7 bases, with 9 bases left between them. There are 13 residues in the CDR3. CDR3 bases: TGTGCCAGCAGCTTAGAAGGTGTCGGGACCCAGTACTTC. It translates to CASSLEGVGTQYF.

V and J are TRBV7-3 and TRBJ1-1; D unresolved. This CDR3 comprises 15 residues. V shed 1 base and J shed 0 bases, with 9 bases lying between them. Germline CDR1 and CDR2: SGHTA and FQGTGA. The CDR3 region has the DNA TGTGCCAGCAGCTTAAGTATGTCTATGAACACTGAAGCTTTCTTT. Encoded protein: CASSLSMSMNTEAFF.

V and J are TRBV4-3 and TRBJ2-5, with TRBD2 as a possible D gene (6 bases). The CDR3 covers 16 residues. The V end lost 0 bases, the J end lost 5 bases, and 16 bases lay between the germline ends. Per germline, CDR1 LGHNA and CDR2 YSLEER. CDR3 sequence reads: CASSQELGGMVETQYF. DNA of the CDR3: TGCGCCAGCAGCCAAGAGCTTGGGGGGATGGTCGAGACCCAGTACTTC.

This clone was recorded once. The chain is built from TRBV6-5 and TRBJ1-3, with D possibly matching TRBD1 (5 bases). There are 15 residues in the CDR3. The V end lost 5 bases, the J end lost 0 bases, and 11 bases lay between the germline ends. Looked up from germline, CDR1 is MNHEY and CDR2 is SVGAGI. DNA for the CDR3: TGTGCCAGCAGTCCAGGGTCCCCCTCTGGAAACACCATATATTTT. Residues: CASSPGSPSGNTIYF.